These 18 T cell receptor beta chains were sequenced from one sample in a study of T cells in Graves' hyperthyroidism and ophthalmopathy. Template material for amplifying TCR beta CDR3 regions consisted of RNA transcripts. First-round RT-PCR targeting the TCR CDR3 was performed with the HTBI primer set. TCRdb passed the multiplex PCR reads through MiXCR, listing each CDR3 protein once. The table has some 400,000 distinct CDR3 sequences, roughly 14% seen once. Specimen: blood. The receptors were sampled from a man aged 30 to 45 with Graves' hyperthyroidism that later progressed to Graves' ophthalmopathy.

The chain couples TRBV7-7 to TRBJ2-5; no definite D call. V gave up 4 bases and J gave up 3 bases, with 15 bases separating them. This CDR3 comprises 15 residues. Germline values: CDR1 SSHAT, CDR2 FNYEAQ (reference sequence). The CDR3 region has the DNA TGTGCCAGCAGCTCCTCCCCGGTCGGAAAAGAGACCCAGTACTTC. Protein product: CASSSSPVGKETQYF.

This clonotype was seen ten or more times. This sequence joins TRBV11-2 and TRBJ2-7; 7 bases match TRBD1. Per germline, CDR1 SGHAT and CDR2 FQNNGV. V shed 5 bases, J shed 4 bases, and the junction held 5 bases outside the gene matches. The CDR3 contains 13 residues. The CDR3 loop is CASSPGQFYEQYF. CDR3 DNA sequence: TGTGCCAGCAGCCCGGGACAGTTTTACGAGCAGTACTTC.

This chain links TRBV7-6 with TRBJ2-3; no clear D. Trimming shortened V by 6 bases and J by 2 bases, and 9 bases separated the two germline ends. The CDR3 loop spans 13 amino acids. Per germline, CDR1 SGHVS and CDR2 FNYEAQ. The CDR3 DNA reads TGTGCCAGCAGTCCACACATCACAGATACGCAGTATTTT. Protein sequence: CASSPHITDTQYF.

Details on this clonotype: One junction end does not reproduce the germline sequence, and a read error may be involved. This chain links TRBV5-1 with TRBJ1-1; TRBD1 might be the D (5 bases). In germline, CDR1 is SGHRS, CDR2 YFSETQ. This CDR3 spans 14 amino acids. CDR3 residues: CANSSFGANTEAFF. The CDR3 nucleotides read TGCGCCAACAGCTCCTTCGGGGCTAACACTGAAGCTTTCTTT.

V usage is TRBV19 and J usage is TRBJ2-7; the D gene could be TRBD1 or TRBD2 (5 bases each). The germline CDR1 and CDR2 sequences are LNHDA and SQIVND (reference sequence). The V and J ends lost 4 bases and 6 bases respectively, with 22 bases between them. This CDR3 spans 16 amino acids. DNA of the CDR3: TGTGCCAGTAGTACTCTCTGGACGGGGACGGGGAGCGAGCAGTACTTC. Translating gives CASSTLWTGTGSEQYF.

This clonotype showed up just a few times. V is TRBV30 and J is TRBJ2-1, with a tentative D call TRBD2 (5 bases). The germline gives CDR1 GTSNPN, CDR2 SVGIG (reference sequence). The CDR3 is 15 amino acids. V lost 2 bases to trimming and J lost 0 bases, with 11 bases between them. The CDR3 sequence is CAWSPGTSSYNEQFF. The CDR3 DNA reads TGTGCCTGGAGTCCGGGAACAAGCTCCTACAATGAGCAGTTCTTC. The variable domain in full, completed from reference TRBV30 and TRBJ2-1, reads SQTIHQWPATLVQPVGSPLSLECTVEGTSNPNLYWYRQAAGRGLQLLFYSVGIGQISSEVPQNLSASRPQDRQFILSSKKLLLSDSGFYLCAWSPGTSSYNEQFFGPGTRLTVL.

This clonotype appeared many times. J is TRBJ2-7 and V is TRBV2; the D is unclear. CDR3 size: 13 residues. Deletions cut 2 bases from V and 6 bases from J, with 11 bases between. Germline assignment: CDR1 SNHLY and CDR2 FYNNEI. CDR3 sequence reads: CASSETFLREQYF. DNA of the CDR3: TGTGCCAGCAGTGAAACCTTTCTGCGCGAGCAGTACTTC.

This clonotype has a count of ten or more. The V gene is TRBV5-1, the J gene TRBJ1-1; possible D gene TRBD1, 5 bases. The CDR3 has 12 residues. The V end lost 4 bases, the J end lost 7 bases, and 11 bases lay between the germline ends. Germline CDR1 and CDR2: SGHRS and YFSETQ. CDR3 region: CASSGGADEAFF. The CDR3 coding sequence is TGCGCCAGCAGCGGAGGGGCAGATGAAGCTTTCTTT.

This clonotype has just a few counts. The V and J genes are TRBV10-3 and TRBJ2-3; 10 bases align to TRBD2. The V segment lost 8 bases and the J segment 5 bases; nucleotides outside the gene matches: 10. Per germline, CDR1 ENHRY and CDR2 SYGVKD. The CDR3 is 15 residues long. The CDR3 is CAIGHSGGAQDTQYF. CDR3 nucleotide sequence: TGTGCCATCGGGCACAGCGGGGGGGCCCAAGATACGCAGTATTTT.

This clonotype has a count of ten or more. This rearrangement joins TRBV14 to TRBJ2-7; weak D call: TRBD2 (6 bases). Germline CDR1 is SGHDN and CDR2 is FVKESK. The V and J ends lost 6 bases and 2 bases respectively, with 14 bases between them. This CDR3 has 14 amino acids. CDR3 bases: TGTGCCAGCAGGCCGTCAGGACTAACCTACGAGCAGTACTTC. It specifies CASRPSGLTYEQYF.

The table lists this clonotype with a few counts. This chain links TRBV20-1 with TRBJ2-1; 8 bases match TRBD1. CDR1 DFQATT and CDR2 SNEGSKA come from the germline V gene (reference sequence). V shed 4 bases, J shed 4 bases, and the junction held 3 bases outside the gene matches. CDR3 length: 13 amino acids. DNA for the CDR3: TGCAGTGCTAATCGACAGGGGTACAATGAGCAGTTCTTC. It yields the protein CSANRQGYNEQFF.

At least ten counts were recorded for this clonotype. V is TRBV28 and J is TRBJ1-1, with unresolved D. The CDR3 is 14 residues long. V was cut by 2 bases and J by 2 bases, with 9 bases left in between. Germline assignment: CDR1 MDHEN and CDR2 SYDVKM. The CDR3 nucleotides are TGTGCCAGCAGTTTAGTAGTGCATAACACTGAAGCTTTCTTT. This codes for CASSLVVHNTEAFF.

Note on this clonotype: A much larger clonotype is one base distant, so this may be a read error. The chain carries TRBV12-3 or TRBV12-4 and TRBJ2-7, with TRBD1 matching 7 bases. The CDR3 is made up of 14 amino acids. The CDR3 DNA sequence: TGTGCCAGCAGTCCCGGTTCGACAGGGAACGAGCGGTACTTC. It is translated as CASSPGSTGNERYF.

This clonotype was recorded many times. The genes are TRBV18 and TRBJ2-4, with D unresolved. The CDR3 contains 12 residues. V gave up 2 bases and J gave up 10 bases, with 9 bases separating them. Germline-derived CDR1 and CDR2 are KGHSH and LQKENI. The CDR3 protein is CASSPLGKIQYF. In DNA, the CDR3 is TGTGCCAGCTCACCATTAGGAAAAATTCAGTACTTC. The full variable domain, with the rest looked up from reference TRBV18 and TRBJ2-4, is NAGVMQNPRHLVRRRGQEARLRCSPMKGHSHVYWYRQLPEEGLKFMVYLQKENIIDESGMPKERFSAEFPKEGPSILRIQQVVRGDSAAYFCASSPLGKIQYFGAGTRLSVL.

This clonotype was seen only a few times. V and J are TRBV4-2 and TRBJ1-2; D is perhaps TRBD1 (5 bases). CDR3 size: 15 residues. V lost 0 bases and J lost 14, with 22 bases in between. The germline gives CDR1 LGHNA, CDR2 YNFKEQ. CDR3 coding DNA: TGTGCCAGCAGCCAAGAGGTAAGGGGCGCAAGGATACGGACCTTC. This gives the protein CASSQEVRGARIRTF.

This clonotype came up many times. This rearrangement joins TRBV27 to TRBJ2-3, with 13 bases matching TRBD2. Per germline, CDR1 MNHEY and CDR2 SMNVEV (reference sequence). CDR3 length: 16 amino acids. V was pared by 5 bases and J by 11 bases, with 13 bases of the junction left unmatched. The CDR3 protein is CASSRAGTSGVVGQYF. As DNA, the CDR3 is TGTGCCAGCAGTCGCGCCGGGACTAGCGGGGTGGTTGGGCAGTATTTT.

This clonotype has only a few counts. The rearrangement uses TRBV28 and TRBJ1-5; maybe TRBD1 (6 bases). This CDR3 contains 13 residues. Trimming left V 8 bases short and J 3 bases short, with 11 bases between. Germline V gene data show CDR1 as MDHEN and CDR2 as SYDVKM. CDR3 amino acids: CASLGQNNQPQHF. The CDR3 DNA reads TGTGCCAGCCTGGGACAAAACAATCAGCCCCAGCATTTT.

This clonotype was observed many times. This sequence joins TRBV9 and TRBJ1-1, with 8 positions matching TRBD1. Germline trimming cut 2 bases from V and 0 bases from J; bases unmatched to any gene: 3. The CDR3 contains 15 residues. Germline CDR1 SGDLS, CDR2 YYNGEE. The CDR3 DNA sequence: TGTGCCAGCAGCGTCGGGACAGGTATGAACACTGAAGCTTTCTTT. Translated, it gives CASSVGTGMNTEAFF.